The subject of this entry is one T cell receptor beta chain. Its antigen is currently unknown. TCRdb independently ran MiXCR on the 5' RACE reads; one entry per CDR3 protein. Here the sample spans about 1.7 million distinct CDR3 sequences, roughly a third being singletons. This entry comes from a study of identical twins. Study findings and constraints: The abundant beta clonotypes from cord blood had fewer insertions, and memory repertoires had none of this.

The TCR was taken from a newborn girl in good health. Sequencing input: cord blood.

CDR3 sequence reads: CAISEGQGAEKLFF. DNA for the CDR3: TGTGCCATCAGTGAGGGACAGGGGGCTGAAAAACTGTTTTTT. This sequence joins TRBV10-3 and TRBJ1-4; TRBD1 agrees at 11 bases. The CDR3 runs to 14 residues. After removal of 2 bases from V and 7 bases from J, the junction contained 0 bases not matched to a gene. Germline CDR1 ENHRY, CDR2 SYGVKD.